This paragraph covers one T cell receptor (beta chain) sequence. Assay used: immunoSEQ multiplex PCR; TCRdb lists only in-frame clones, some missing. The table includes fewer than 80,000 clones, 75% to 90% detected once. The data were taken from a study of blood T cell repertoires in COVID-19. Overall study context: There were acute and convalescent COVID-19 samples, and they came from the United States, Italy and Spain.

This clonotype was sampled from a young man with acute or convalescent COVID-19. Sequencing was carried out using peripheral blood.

The CDR3 loop is CASSSQGADTEAFF. The DNA for the CDR3 is TGTGCCAGCAGCAGTCAGGGGGCAGACACTGAAGCTTTCTTT. The chain is built from TRBV7-2 and TRBJ1-1; TRBD1 agrees at 8 bases. J was trimmed by 3 bases and V by 5 bases; bases with no gene match: 5. This CDR3 has 14 amino acids. The germline V gene encodes CDR1 SGHTA and CDR2 FQGNSA.